Listed here are 3 T cell receptor beta chains from one sample, sequenced in a study of cytomegalovirus exposure and HLA in healthy donors. With 60 Vbeta and 13 Jbeta primers, the PCR was carried out. The method was immunoSEQ multiplex PCR; TCRdb's version includes in-frame clones alone and lacks a portion of them. Of 160,000 or so clones in the sample, approximately 88% were seen once. Sequencing input: PBMCs. These receptors were obtained from a woman under 30 in good health and CMV-seronegative.

The V call is TRBV7-9, the J call TRBJ1-1, with 8 bases fitting TRBD1. Germline V gene data show CDR1 as SEHNR and CDR2 as FQNEAQ (reference sequence). The CDR3 has 15 residues. V was pared by 2 bases and J by 1 base, with 3 bases of the junction left unmatched. Here the CDR3 reads CASSLQGAKNTEAFF. Here the CDR3 DNA reads TGTGCCAGCAGCTTACAGGGGGCGAAGAACACTGAAGCTTTCTTT. The full variable domain, completed using reference TRBV7-9 and TRBJ1-1, is DTGVSQNPRHKITKRGQNVTFRCDPISEHNRLYWYRQTLGQGPEFLTYFQNEAQLEKSRLLSDRFSAERPKGSFSTLEIQRTEQGDSAMYLCASSLQGAKNTEAFFGQGTRLTVV.

This clone appeared once. The chain employs TRBV7-2 and TRBJ2-1, with a tentative D call TRBD2 (5 bases). V lost 4 bases and J lost 2, with 18 bases in between. Germline CDR1 reads SGHTA; CDR2 reads FQGNSA. The CDR3 length is 17 residues. The DNA for the CDR3 is TGTGCCAGCAGCTCATGGTCGGGCCAGCGGCCCTACAATGAGCAGTTCTTC. Its translation: CASSSWSGQRPYNEQFF.

The genes are TRBV6-5 and TRBJ1-1; 11 bases line up with TRBD1. CDR1 MNHEY and CDR2 SVGAGI come from the germline V gene. The CDR3 has 14 amino acids. Trimming removed 5 bases from V and 4 bases from J; junction bases left unmatched: 3. The CDR3 coding sequence is TGTGCCAGCAGTGAAGGGACAGGGGGCACTGAAGCTTTCTTT. Its protein is CASSEGTGGTEAFF.